Detailed here is one TCR beta chain. The antigen is not known. This CDR3 region has 16 residues. V shed 1 base and J shed 1 base, with 11 bases lying between them. From germline, CDR1 is MDHEN and CDR2 SYDVKM. These data originate in a study of T cell responses to AZD1222 COVID-19 vaccine. Study-wide results and caveats: It should be noted that donors were predominantly white British and more often female, and clonal diversity was possibly underestimated.

Profiled with immunoSEQ multiplex PCR; TCRdb holds only in-frame clones, not every one. The table lists about 96,000 clones, 80% to 90% of them singletons. The source was peripheral blood, collected on day 0 of AZD1222 vaccination. This TCR was sampled from an adult in good health. The chain links TRBV28 to TRBJ2-1; TRBD1 is a possible D gene (6 bases). The DNA for the CDR3 is TGTGCCAGCAGTTTATCTTACAGGGTTTCCTACAATGAGCAGTTCTTC. Its protein is CASSLSYRVSYNEQFF.